The present TCR beta chain was sequenced within a study of beta chain features in type 1 diabetes. Study-level findings and limits: Across all four CD4+ subsets, people with type 1 diabetes showed modestly shorter TCRB CDR3s. For TCRB rearrangement, an influence of HLA type remained unresolved here. Fewer insertions but more deletions were seen at VDJ junctions in type 1 diabetes patients.

Sequencing targeted expressed TCRB transcripts, as all isolated RNA had been reverse transcribed. Sequencing was performed with immunoSEQ multiplex PCR; in TCRdb, only in-frame clones are kept and a portion is missing. Of some 120,000 clones in the sample, 17% were seen once. The table lists this clone with a few counts. Its antigen is not known. Additional DNA sequences in this sample encode the identical CDR3. The TCR comes from a man aged 18 to 29 with type 1 diabetes. Source material: central memory CD4+ T cells from blood.

The CDR3 sequence is CSVVSQETQYF. CDR3 nucleotides: TGCAGCGTTGTATCCCAAGAGACCCAGTACTTC. V and J are TRBV29-1 and TRBJ2-5; D uncertain. V was shortened by 4 bases and J by 1 base, with 4 bases between the two germline ends. Germline V gene lookup returns CDR1 SQVTM and CDR2 ANQGSEA. This CDR3 is 11 amino acids long.